A selection of T cell receptor beta chains follows, all from one sample in a study of cytomegalovirus exposure and HLA in healthy donors. Repertoires were generated with immunoSEQ multiplex PCR, while TCRdb's copy carries only in-frame clones and drops some. This sample has approximately 270,000 clones; 85% to 90% occur once, and the top ten carry roughly 0.38%. The sequencing sample was made of PBMCs. The origin of the receptors is a woman aged 18-29 years in good health and CMV-seronegative. Both conserved end residues are part of each CDR3. Fields, in order: clone size, D gene, J gene, V gene, CDR3 DNA, CDR3 protein. The D gene is left open where the match is weak. Clone sizes are given selectively: once, few, many, or a class where the clone is expanded.

abundance: -; d_gene: -; j_gene: TRBJ2-7; v_gene: TRBV6-5; CDR3nt: TGTGCCAGCAGTTACTCTGGGGTTGGGAGCTCCTACGAGCAGTACTTC; CDR3aa: CASSYSGVGSSYEQYF
abundance: -; d_gene: -; j_gene: TRBJ2-1; v_gene: TRBV4-1; CDR3nt: TGCGCCAGCAGCTACGGTAGTGAGCAGTTCTTC; CDR3aa: CASSYGSEQFF
abundance: -; d_gene: TRBD1; j_gene: TRBJ2-1; v_gene: TRBV7-8; CDR3nt: TGTGCCAGCAGCGCTCCGGACAGGAGAAAAGACAATGAGCAGTTCTTC; CDR3aa: CASSAPDRRKDNEQFF
abundance: -; d_gene: -; j_gene: TRBJ2-2; v_gene: TRBV6-5; CDR3nt: TGTGCCAGCAGTGAAGGAGGGGCCGGGGAGCTGTTTTTT; CDR3aa: CASSEGGAGELFF
abundance: -; d_gene: -; j_gene: TRBJ1-1; v_gene: TRBV9; CDR3nt: TGTGCCAGCAGCCATTTTTTGAACACTGAAGCTTTCTTT; CDR3aa: CASSHFLNTEAFF
abundance: -; d_gene: -; j_gene: TRBJ1-6; v_gene: TRBV2; CDR3nt: TGTGCCAGCAGGCCTAGAAGACAGGTCCCGGATTCACCCCTCCACTTT; CDR3aa: CASRPRRQVPDSPLHF
abundance: -; d_gene: -; j_gene: TRBJ2-3; v_gene: TRBV27; CDR3nt: TGTGCCAGCAGTTTATCCGCAGGGATCGCAGATACGCAGTATTTT; CDR3aa: CASSLSAGIADTQYF
abundance: -; d_gene: TRBD1; j_gene: TRBJ1-6; v_gene: TRBV28; CDR3nt: TGTGCCAGCAGCCGACGGACAGGGGATAATTCACCCCTCCACTTT; CDR3aa: CASSRRTGDNSPLHF
abundance: -; d_gene: TRBD2; j_gene: TRBJ2-3; v_gene: TRBV2; CDR3nt: TGTGCCAGCTTTGCGGGGGGCACATATACGCAGTATTTT; CDR3aa: CASFAGGTYTQYF
abundance: -; d_gene: TRBD1; j_gene: TRBJ1-2; v_gene: TRBV4-1; CDR3nt: TGCGCCAGCAGCCATCACCTGGGACAGGGAGGCTATGGCTACACCTTC; CDR3aa: CASSHHLGQGGYGYTF
abundance: -; d_gene: -; j_gene: TRBJ1-3; v_gene: TRBV4-2; CDR3nt: TGTGCCAGCAGCCAAGAAGGTAGCGGAACTGGAAACACCATATATTTT; CDR3aa: CASSQEGSGTGNTIYF
abundance: -; d_gene: -; j_gene: TRBJ1-5; v_gene: TRBV7-9; CDR3nt: TGTGCCAGCAGCTTGGATTTTCAGGGCAATCAGCCCCAGCATTTT; CDR3aa: CASSLDFQGNQPQHF
abundance: -; d_gene: -; j_gene: TRBJ2-7; v_gene: TRBV7-6; CDR3nt: TGTGCCAGCAGCCGGGGGACAGCGAGCTACGAGCAGTACTTC; CDR3aa: CASSRGTASYEQYF
abundance: -; d_gene: TRBD1; j_gene: TRBJ1-2; v_gene: TRBV18; CDR3nt: TGTGCCAGCTCACCACCGAATTTTGGGACAGGCCTTAATTATGGCTACACCTTC; CDR3aa: CASSPPNFGTGLNYGYTF
abundance: once; d_gene: -; j_gene: TRBJ2-5; v_gene: TRBV6-1; CDR3nt: TGTGCCAGCAGGGGGCAGGGTTGGGAGACCCAGTACTTC; CDR3aa: CASRGQGWETQYF
abundance: -; d_gene: TRBD1; j_gene: TRBJ1-4; v_gene: TRBV6-6; CDR3nt: TGTGCCAGCAGTTCGACAGGGGGGGAAAAACTGTTTTTT; CDR3aa: CASSSTGGEKLFF
abundance: -; d_gene: -; j_gene: TRBJ1-2; v_gene: TRBV28; CDR3nt: TGTGCCAGCAGTTATGGGGGCGCGAACGATGGCTACACCTTC; CDR3aa: CASSYGGANDGYTF
abundance: -; d_gene: -; j_gene: TRBJ1-2; v_gene: TRBV2; CDR3nt: TGTGCCAGCGGGACATTGGCAACTAACTATGGCTACACCTTC; CDR3aa: CASGTLATNYGYTF
abundance: -; d_gene: -; j_gene: TRBJ1-2; v_gene: TRBV6-1; CDR3nt: TGTGCCAGCAAAGGGCCTTGGGGCGTAGGCTACACCTTC; CDR3aa: CASKGPWGVGYTF
abundance: -; d_gene: -; j_gene: TRBJ1-5; v_gene: TRBV6-1; CDR3nt: TGTGCCAGCAGTGAAGACGGACGGGAATCGTATAGCAATCAGCCCCAGCATTTT; CDR3aa: CASSEDGRESYSNQPQHF
abundance: -; d_gene: -; j_gene: TRBJ2-5; v_gene: TRBV5-1; CDR3nt: TGCGCCAGCAGCTTGGTTGGCAGACAAGAGACCCAGTACTTC; CDR3aa: CASSLVGRQETQYF
abundance: -; d_gene: -; j_gene: TRBJ1-3; v_gene: TRBV10-3; CDR3nt: TGTGCCATCAGTGAGGGGCGTCAGACCGGAAACACCATATATTTT; CDR3aa: CAISEGRQTGNTIYF
abundance: -; d_gene: -; j_gene: TRBJ1-1; v_gene: TRBV5-1; CDR3nt: TGCGCCAGCAGCTTGGATCGGTCGAACACTGAAGCTTTCTTT; CDR3aa: CASSLDRSNTEAFF
abundance: -; d_gene: -; j_gene: TRBJ1-2; v_gene: TRBV27; CDR3nt: TGTGCCAGCAGTCCTTATATAGAACAGGGCCATAACTATGGCTACACCTTC; CDR3aa: CASSPYIEQGHNYGYTF
abundance: -; d_gene: -; j_gene: TRBJ2-3; v_gene: TRBV30; CDR3nt: TGTGCCTGGGCATCAGGGGACGGAACAGATACGCAGTATTTT; CDR3aa: CAWASGDGTDTQYF
abundance: -; d_gene: -; j_gene: TRBJ1-3; v_gene: TRBV6-6; CDR3nt: TGTGCCAGCAGTCACGACTCAGCTGGAAACACCATATATTTT; CDR3aa: CASSHDSAGNTIYF
abundance: -; d_gene: -; j_gene: TRBJ1-2; v_gene: TRBV30; CDR3nt: TGTGCCTGGAGTGGCCTTTTGTCGGGTCTACGACTTAACTATGGCTACACCTTC; CDR3aa: CAWSGLLSGLRLNYGYTF
abundance: -; d_gene: -; j_gene: TRBJ1-1; v_gene: TRBV2; CDR3nt: TGTGCCAGCAGTGATGGTGTAGAGAACACTGAAGCTTTCTTT; CDR3aa: CASSDGVENTEAFF
abundance: -; d_gene: -; j_gene: TRBJ1-3; v_gene: TRBV2; CDR3nt: TGTGCCAGCAGGGGAGTGGTTTCCGGAAACACCATATATTTT; CDR3aa: CASRGVVSGNTIYF
abundance: -; d_gene: -; j_gene: TRBJ2-1; v_gene: TRBV7-8; CDR3nt: TGTGCCAGCAGCTTAGTAACTGACAGGTCGTCCTACAATGAGCAGTTCTTC; CDR3aa: CASSLVTDRSSYNEQFF
abundance: -; d_gene: TRBD2; j_gene: TRBJ2-5; v_gene: TRBV7-2; CDR3nt: TGTGCCAGCAGCTTAGAGCTAGCGGGTGAGACCCAATACTTC; CDR3aa: CASSLELAGETQYF
abundance: few; d_gene: -; j_gene: TRBJ2-7; v_gene: TRBV5-1; CDR3nt: TGCGCCAGCAGCTTGGTGCGGGGACCCTACGAGCAGTACTTC; CDR3aa: CASSLVRGPYEQYF
abundance: -; d_gene: -; j_gene: TRBJ1-2; v_gene: TRBV7-9; CDR3nt: TGTGCCAGCACCAGTCTCGGCGGGGATGGCTACACCTTC; CDR3aa: CASTSLGGDGYTF
abundance: -; d_gene: TRBD1; j_gene: TRBJ2-7; v_gene: TRBV11-2; CDR3nt: TGTGCCAGCAGCCCACTACAGGGGATGATGTCCTACGAGCAGTACTTC; CDR3aa: CASSPLQGMMSYEQYF
abundance: -; d_gene: -; j_gene: TRBJ2-2; v_gene: TRBV10-3; CDR3nt: TGTGCCATCAGTCTCCGGGACATCAACACCGGGGAGCTGTTTTTT; CDR3aa: CAISLRDINTGELFF
abundance: -; d_gene: -; j_gene: TRBJ1-5; v_gene: TRBV4-1; CDR3nt: TGCGCCAGCAGCCAAGGAGATTATAGCAATCAGCCCCAGCATTTT; CDR3aa: CASSQGDYSNQPQHF
abundance: -; d_gene: -; j_gene: TRBJ1-5; v_gene: TRBV18; CDR3nt: TGTGCCAGCTCACCTCCCGGGGGGAATCAGCCCCAGCATTTT; CDR3aa: CASSPPGGNQPQHF
abundance: -; d_gene: -; j_gene: TRBJ2-5; v_gene: TRBV30; CDR3nt: TGTGCCTGGAGACGCGGGGACGGTCGCCTACAAGAGACCCAGTACTTC; CDR3aa: CAWRRGDGRLQETQYF
abundance: -; d_gene: TRBD2; j_gene: TRBJ2-1; v_gene: TRBV9; CDR3nt: TGTGCCAGCAGCGTAGTTCCCGGGGGGGTCTACAATGAGCAGTTCTTC; CDR3aa: CASSVVPGGVYNEQFF
abundance: -; d_gene: TRBD1; j_gene: TRBJ1-1; v_gene: TRBV4-1; CDR3nt: TGCGCCAGCAGCCAAGGACAGGGTAGCACTGAAGCTTTCTTT; CDR3aa: CASSQGQGSTEAFF
abundance: -; d_gene: -; j_gene: TRBJ1-2; v_gene: TRBV6-5; CDR3nt: TGTGCCAGCAGTTGGACGGGACTGGCTGCAGGGAATGGCTACACCTTC; CDR3aa: CASSWTGLAAGNGYTF
abundance: -; d_gene: TRBD1; j_gene: TRBJ1-1; v_gene: TRBV10-1; CDR3nt: TGCGCCAGCAGCTTGGCAGGGGGCGGGTACACTGAAGCTTTCTTT; CDR3aa: CASSLAGGGYTEAFF
abundance: -; d_gene: TRBD1; j_gene: TRBJ1-5; v_gene: TRBV4-1; CDR3nt: TGCGCCAGCAGCTTAGGTCCCGGGACAGGGGGACAGCCCCAGCATTTT; CDR3aa: CASSLGPGTGGQPQHF
abundance: -; d_gene: -; j_gene: TRBJ1-5; v_gene: TRBV27; CDR3nt: TGTGCCAGCAGTGTAAGTATGGTCGGGTCTAGCAATCAGCCCCAGCATTTT; CDR3aa: CASSVSMVGSSNQPQHF
abundance: once; d_gene: TRBD1; j_gene: TRBJ1-4; v_gene: TRBV10-3; CDR3nt: TGTGCCATCACCTGGACAGGGGATGTCGTTTGGAATGAAAAACTGTTTTTT; CDR3aa: CAITWTGDVVWNEKLFF
abundance: -; d_gene: TRBD1; j_gene: TRBJ1-1; v_gene: TRBV5-1; CDR3nt: TGCGCCAGCAGTGGGGGACAGGGTGGGACTGAAGCTTTCTTT; CDR3aa: CASSGGQGGTEAFF
abundance: -; d_gene: -; j_gene: TRBJ2-3; v_gene: TRBV11-3; CDR3nt: TGTGCCAGCAGCTTAGGCAGGGGTCCAGATACGCAGTATTTT; CDR3aa: CASSLGRGPDTQYF
abundance: -; d_gene: TRBD2; j_gene: TRBJ2-5; v_gene: TRBV5-1; CDR3nt: TGCGCCAGCAGCTTGTACCTCTCGGGAGGGGCGGGGACCCAGTACTTC; CDR3aa: CASSLYLSGGAGTQYF
abundance: -; d_gene: TRBD1; j_gene: TRBJ2-7; v_gene: TRBV6-5; CDR3nt: TGTGCCAGCAGGCATCGCCGGGACAGCAACTACGAGCAGTACTTC; CDR3aa: CASRHRRDSNYEQYF
abundance: -; d_gene: -; j_gene: TRBJ1-1; v_gene: TRBV4-3; CDR3nt: TGCGCCAGCAGCCAGGGTTGGGACTGGGGGAACACTGAAGCTTTCTTT; CDR3aa: CASSQGWDWGNTEAFF
abundance: -; d_gene: TRBD2; j_gene: TRBJ2-1; v_gene: TRBV11-1; CDR3nt: TGTGCCAGCAGCTCCCTAGCGGGGGGGGTCCTGAGTGAGCAGTTCTTC; CDR3aa: CASSSLAGGVLSEQFF
abundance: -; d_gene: TRBD2; j_gene: TRBJ2-3; v_gene: TRBV5-4; CDR3nt: TGTGCCAGCAGCTTGGGACTAGCGGGTTCGACGGGAGATACGCAGTATTTT; CDR3aa: CASSLGLAGSTGDTQYF
abundance: -; d_gene: TRBD2; j_gene: TRBJ2-6; v_gene: TRBV10-2; CDR3nt: TGCGCCAGCAGTGATCTAGCGGGGTTAGGTGGGGCCAACGTCCTGACTTTC; CDR3aa: CASSDLAGLGGANVLTF
abundance: -; d_gene: -; j_gene: TRBJ2-2; v_gene: TRBV2; CDR3nt: TGTGCCAGCAGTCTTCCCTGGGGGCCCTGGGGCACCGGGGAGCTGTTTTTT; CDR3aa: CASSLPWGPWGTGELFF
abundance: -; d_gene: -; j_gene: TRBJ1-5; v_gene: TRBV6-1; CDR3nt: TGTGCCAGCAGTGGAGGAAGGACAGTAACGAATAGCAATCAGCCCCAGCATTTT; CDR3aa: CASSGGRTVTNSNQPQHF
abundance: -; d_gene: TRBD1; j_gene: TRBJ1-2; v_gene: TRBV10-3; CDR3nt: TGTGCCATCAGTGACTTGGGACAGGGGGCGCGCGGGTCCTATGGCTACACCTTC; CDR3aa: CAISDLGQGARGSYGYTF
abundance: many; d_gene: -; j_gene: TRBJ2-3; v_gene: TRBV6-4; CDR3nt: TGTGCCAGCAGTGAAGGCGGGGAAACAGATACGCAGTATTTT; CDR3aa: CASSEGGETDTQYF
abundance: -; d_gene: TRBD1; j_gene: TRBJ1-3; v_gene: TRBV5-4; CDR3nt: TGTGCCAGCAGAACGACAGGGACTGGAAACACCATATATTTT; CDR3aa: CASRTTGTGNTIYF
abundance: -; d_gene: -; j_gene: TRBJ1-3; v_gene: TRBV7-9; CDR3nt: TGTGCCAGCAGAGCCGGGACATCGTTGGACACCATATATTTT; CDR3aa: CASRAGTSLDTIYF
abundance: -; d_gene: TRBD1; j_gene: TRBJ2-3; v_gene: TRBV10-3; CDR3nt: TGTGCCATCAGTGAGTCGCCGACAGGGTCAGCAGCAGATACGCAGTATTTT; CDR3aa: CAISESPTGSAADTQYF